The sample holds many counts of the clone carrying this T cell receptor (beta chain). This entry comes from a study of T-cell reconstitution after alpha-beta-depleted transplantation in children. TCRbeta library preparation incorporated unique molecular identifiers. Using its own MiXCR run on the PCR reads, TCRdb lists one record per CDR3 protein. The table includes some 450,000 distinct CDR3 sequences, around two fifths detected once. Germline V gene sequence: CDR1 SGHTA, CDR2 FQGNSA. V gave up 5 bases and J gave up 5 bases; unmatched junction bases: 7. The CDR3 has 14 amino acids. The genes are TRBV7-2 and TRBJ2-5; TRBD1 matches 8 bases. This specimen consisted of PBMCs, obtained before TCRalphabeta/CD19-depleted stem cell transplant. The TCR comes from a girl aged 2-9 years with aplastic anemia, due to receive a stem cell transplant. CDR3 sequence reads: CASSARQGWETQYF. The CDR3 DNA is TGTGCCAGCAGCGCCCGACAGGGGTGGGAGACCCAGTACTTC.